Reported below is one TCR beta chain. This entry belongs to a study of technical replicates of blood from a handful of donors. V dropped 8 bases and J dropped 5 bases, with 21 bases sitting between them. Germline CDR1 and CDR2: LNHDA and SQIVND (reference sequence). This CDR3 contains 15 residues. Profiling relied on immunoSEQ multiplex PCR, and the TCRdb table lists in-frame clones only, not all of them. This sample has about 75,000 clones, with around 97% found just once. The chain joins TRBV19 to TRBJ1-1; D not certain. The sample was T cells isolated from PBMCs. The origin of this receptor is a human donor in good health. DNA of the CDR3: TGTGCCAGTTTAGGGTTGTTGGAAGGGAGAACTGAAGCTTTCTTT. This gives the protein CASLGLLEGRTEAFF.